This T cell receptor beta chain was recovered during a study of blood T cell repertoires in COVID-19. At the level of the study: PBMCs, B-cell-depleted T cells, or T cells provided the cDNA or gDNA that made up the material.

TCRdb's table, derived via immunoSEQ multiplex PCR, lists solely in-frame clones and lacks some. The sample holds 250,000 to 350,000 clones, just over 85% seen once. CDR3 size: 16 residues. The V segment lost 0 bases and the J segment 5 bases; nucleotides outside the gene matches: 7. The germline gives CDR1 MNHNY, CDR2 SVGAGI (reference sequence). Sequenced sample: peripheral blood. The chain employs TRBV6-6 and TRBJ1-5; 7 bases map to TRBD1. The TCR originated in a woman in her 30s with active or convalescent COVID-19. CDR3 amino acids: CASSYSIQGGHQPQHF. The DNA of the CDR3 is TGTGCCAGCAGTTACTCGATCCAGGGGGGTCATCAGCCCCAGCATTTT.